The 30 T cell receptor beta chains presented below share a single source sample, sequenced in a study of identical twins. One entry per CDR3 protein, called by TCRdb with MiXCR from the 5' RACE reads. This repertoire shows around 550,000 distinct CDR3 sequences, about 16% found once; its top ten account for roughly 0.46%. These same records also appear under a second study, on yellow fever vaccine responses in identical twins.

Input material: CD4+ T cells sorted from blood. Source of these receptors: a woman between 18 and 29 years old in good health.

For the CDR3, the DNA is TGTGCCACCCTGAGGGCGGGAGTCTACGAGCAGTACTTC. Its protein product is CATLRAGVYEQYF. This rearrangement joins TRBV10-3 to TRBJ2-7, with TRBD2 identical over 7 bases. The J segment lost 3 bases and the V segment lost 10 bases, leaving 9 bases of the junction unmatched. In germline, CDR1 is ENHRY, CDR2 SYGVKD. CDR3 length: 13 residues.

This clonotype was seen a handful of times. The V call is TRBV3-1, the J call TRBJ2-1, with a weak D call TRBD2 (6 bases). The V end was cut by 2 bases, the J end by 5 bases, with 22 bases between. CDR1 LGHDT and CDR2 YNNKEL come from the germline V gene (reference sequence). The CDR3 has 18 amino acids. The CDR3 bases are TGTGCCAGCAGCCAACTAGGAGGATGGCCGGGAGCTCACAATGAGCAGTTCTTC. Translating it yields CASSQLGGWPGAHNEQFF.

The rearrangement links TRBV12-3 or TRBV12-4 to TRBJ2-1; a weak D match, TRBD2 (6 bases). The CDR3 covers 16 residues. The V and J ends lost 6 bases and 3 bases respectively, with 18 bases between them. CDR3 coding DNA: TGTGCCAGCAGGACCACATCGGGAGTAATCTACAATGAGCAGTTCTTC. Encoded protein: CASRTTSGVIYNEQFF.

This clonotype was seen a few times. V gene TRBV2 combines with J gene TRBJ2-3, with D uncertain. The CDR3 contains 12 residues. Trimming cost V 6 bases and J 6 bases, with 10 bases left between them. The V gene's germline CDR1 is SNHLY and CDR2 FYNNEI. The CDR3 loop is CASRPPLDTQYF. The CDR3 DNA reads TGTGCCAGCAGGCCCCCGTTGGATACGCAGTATTTT. Drawing the rest from reference TRBV2 and TRBJ2-3, the complete variable domain is EPEVTQTPSHQVTQMGQEVILRCVPISNHLYFYWYRQILGQKVEFLVSFYNNEISEKSEIFDDQFSVERPDGSNFTLKIRSTKLEDSAMYFCASRPPLDTQYFGPGTRLTVL.

This clonotype showed up just a few times. V usage is TRBV24-1 and J usage is TRBJ2-2; D possibly matches TRBD1 or TRBD2 (5 bases each). Germline V lookup: CDR1 KGHDR, CDR2 SFDVKD. Trimming took 9 bases from V and 3 from J, leaving 16 bases between them. The CDR3 has 15 residues. CDR3 sequence reads: CATRPGAVDTGELFF. CDR3 sequence (DNA): TGTGCCACCCGCCCCGGGGCCGTCGACACCGGGGAGCTGTTTTTT.

The rearrangement joins TRBV2 to TRBJ2-1, with a weak D call TRBD2 (5 bases). The V end was cut by 5 bases, the J end by 4 bases, with 12 bases between. The CDR3 is 14 amino acids. Germline values: CDR1 SNHLY, CDR2 FYNNEI. Here the CDR3 DNA reads TGTGCCAGCAGTAAGGCGGGCTCATACAATGAGCAGTTCTTC. It codes for CASSKAGSYNEQFF.

This chain joins TRBV7-3 and TRBJ2-1, with 9 bases identical to TRBD2. Trimming took 5 bases from V and 5 from J; bases not matched to a gene: 7. Germline V lookup: CDR1 SGHTA, CDR2 FQGTGA. This CDR3 is built from 15 residues. CDR3 loop: CASSLREGGNNEQFF. In DNA, the CDR3 is TGTGCCAGCAGCCTGCGGGAGGGGGGTAACAATGAGCAGTTCTTC.

V and J are TRBV12-5 and TRBJ2-6; D is possibly TRBD1 or TRBD2 (5 bases each). The germline V and J ends were trimmed by 3 bases and 2 bases, with 8 bases remaining between them. Germline CDR1 reads LGHNT; CDR2 reads FRNRAP. The CDR3 extends over 15 amino acids. The CDR3 bases are TGTGCTAGTGGTTTTTTGGGGGCTGGGGCCAACGTCCTGACTTTC. Amino acid sequence: CASGFLGAGANVLTF.

The J gene is TRBJ1-4, the V gene TRBV6-5, with D tentatively TRBD1 (5 bases). The CDR3 loop spans 15 amino acids. V was pared by 2 bases and J by 5 bases, with 12 bases between. Per the germline V gene, CDR1 is MNHEY and CDR2 is SVGAGI. This CDR3 is CASSYAGRKNEKLFF. The CDR3 DNA reads TGTGCCAGCAGTTACGCAGGGCGGAAAAATGAAAAACTGTTTTTT.

This clonotype has only a few counts. CDR3 sequence: CASSPPRGVYNEQFF. DNA of the CDR3: TGTGCCAGCAGTCCTCCTCGCGGGGTTTACAATGAGCAGTTCTTC. This rearrangement joins TRBV12-3 or TRBV12-4 to TRBJ2-1, with D tentatively TRBD2 (6 bases). V lost 5 bases and J lost 4, with 15 bases in between. The CDR3 runs 15 residues.

The chain combines TRBV5-1 with TRBJ2-3; D is uncertain. In germline, CDR1 is SGHRS, CDR2 YFSETQ. The CDR3 is made up of 15 amino acids. Between the trimmed V and J ends, which lost 0 bases and 2 bases, there was a span of 10 bases. DNA of the CDR3: TGCGCCAGCAGCTTGGCCCCAGCCAACACAGATACGCAGTATTTT. Protein: CASSLAPANTDTQYF.

The CDR3 reads CASSIYGYGDSYEQYF. CDR3 coding DNA: TGTGCCAGTAGTATCTACGGGTACGGAGACTCCTACGAGCAGTACTTC. The genes are TRBV19 and TRBJ2-7; no reliable D call. The CDR3 loop spans 16 amino acids. Germline V gene lookup returns CDR1 LNHDA and CDR2 SQIVND (reference sequence). The V end lost 3 bases, the J end lost 0 bases, and 15 bases lay between the germline ends.

This clonotype was observed a few times. V usage is TRBV7-9 and J usage is TRBJ1-1; 8 nucleotides line up with TRBD1. Germline CDR1 reads SEHNR; CDR2 reads FQNEAQ (reference sequence). The trim removed 5 bases at V and 9 bases at J, leaving 8 bases unmatched. This CDR3 spans 13 amino acids. CDR3 nucleotides: TGTGCCAGCAGCGCCGGGACAGGTGGAAAAGCTTTCTTT. Translation: CASSAGTGGKAFF.

This chain joins TRBV28 and TRBJ2-6; D is ambiguous. The germline V and J ends were trimmed by 6 bases and 1 base, with 13 bases remaining between them. CDR3 length equals 16 residues. Germline V gene sequence: CDR1 MDHEN, CDR2 SYDVKM. Written as DNA, the CDR3 is TGTGCCAGCAGCCGAAGTACGACGTCTGGGGCCAACGTCCTGACTTTC. This gives the protein CASSRSTTSGANVLTF.

This clonotype was detected ten times or more. The V and J genes are TRBV12-3 or TRBV12-4 and TRBJ1-1; 11 bases align to TRBD1. CDR3 length equals 15 residues. With 2 bases clipped from V and 4 bases from J, the junction kept 3 bases outside the gene matches. The CDR3 reads CASSLPGQGVTEAFF. CDR3 nucleotide sequence: TGTGCCAGCAGTTTACCGGGACAGGGGGTCACTGAAGCTTTCTTT.

This clonotype has only a few counts. This rearrangement joins TRBV7-3 to TRBJ2-6; D gene uncertain. The V gene lost 5 bases and the J gene lost 0 bases, with 8 bases spanning the gap. Germline lookup yields CDR1 SGHTA and CDR2 FQGTGA. CDR3 size: 15 residues. Written as DNA, the CDR3 is TGTGCCAGCAGCGTGATAGCCTCTGGGGCCAACGTCCTGACTTTC. Translation: CASSVIASGANVLTF.

The gene calls are TRBV5-1 and TRBJ2-1; the D gene is possibly TRBD1 (6 bases). CDR1 is SGHRS and CDR2 is YFSETQ in the germline V gene. The CDR3 has 14 amino acids. Trimming shortened V by 0 bases and J by 6 bases, and 10 bases separated the two germline ends. This CDR3 is CASSLVQGGNEQFF. The DNA of the CDR3 is TGCGCCAGCAGCTTGGTACAGGGTGGCAATGAGCAGTTCTTC.

V usage is TRBV7-6 and J usage is TRBJ1-5; a possible D gene is TRBD1 (6 bases). Germline V CDR1 and CDR2: SGHVS, FNYEAQ. The CDR3 is 14 residues long. V was pared by 3 bases and J by 6 bases, with 12 bases between. This chain's CDR3 is CASSLLGGGQPQHF. The CDR3 nucleotides read TGTGCCAGCAGCTTGCTGGGGGGCGGTCAGCCCCAGCATTTT.

The chain has TRBV2 and TRBJ2-7, with D uncertain. The length of the CDR3 is 13 residues. Trimming took off 3 bases at V and 3 bases at J, with 9 bases between the two ends. Germline CDR1 SNHLY, CDR2 FYNNEI. DNA of the CDR3: TGTGCCAGCAGTGAGGTCAGAGGCTACGAGCAGTACTTC. Its translation is CASSEVRGYEQYF.

In DNA, the CDR3 is TGCAGCGTTGTTAGATCTGGGAGGAGGGCGACAGATACGCAGTATTTT. This encodes CSVVRSGRRATDTQYF. The J gene is TRBJ2-3, the V gene TRBV29-1, with D maybe TRBD2 (6 bases). CDR3 size: 16 residues. V lost 4 bases to trimming and J lost 3 bases, with 20 bases between them. Germline lookup yields CDR1 SQVTM and CDR2 ANQGSEA.

This clonotype was seen a few times. This chain joins TRBV25-1 and TRBJ2-5, with D unclear. Trimming cost V 4 bases and J 2 bases, with 8 bases left between them. CDR1 MGHDK and CDR2 SYGVNS come from the germline V gene. The CDR3 has 13 amino acids. This CDR3 reads CASSGFQQETQYF. CDR3 bases: TGTGCCAGCAGTGGGTTCCAGCAAGAGACCCAGTACTTC.

The chain links TRBV7-9 to TRBJ2-1, with a tentative D call TRBD2 (7 bases). V lost 3 bases to trimming and J lost 7 bases, with 16 bases between them. The CDR3 runs to 15 residues. Germline CDR1 SEHNR, CDR2 FQNEAQ (reference sequence). CDR3 nucleotides: TGTGCCAGCAGCTTCGAAGGGGGGGTGGGGAATGAGCAGTTCTTC. Residues: CASSFEGGVGNEQFF.

This chain connects TRBV7-9 to TRBJ2-1, with 8 bases fitting TRBD2. The ends lost 8 bases at V and 7 bases at J; junction bases unmatched: 10. Germline assignment: CDR1 SEHNR and CDR2 FQNEAQ (reference sequence). CDR3 size: 14 residues. The CDR3 DNA sequence: TGTGCCAGCGGCCAGCGGGAGTTTTCGAATGAGCAGTTCTTC. It translates to CASGQREFSNEQFF. Supplemented by reference TRBV7-9 and TRBJ2-1, the full variable domain reads DTGVSQNPRHKITKRGQNVTFRCDPISEHNRLYWYRQTLGQGPEFLTYFQNEAQLEKSRLLSDRFSAERPKGSFSTLEIQRTEQGDSAMYLCASGQREFSNEQFFGPGTRLTVL.

This clonotype was observed at least ten times. The V gene is TRBV12-3 or TRBV12-4, the J gene TRBJ1-5; D remains unclear. The CDR3 is made up of 12 amino acids. Trimming removed 6 bases at V and 3 bases at J, with 6 bases between. The CDR3 DNA follows: TGTGCCAGCAGGGTCGCCAATCAGCCCCAGCATTTT. Protein product: CASRVANQPQHF.

V usage is TRBV7-9 and J usage is TRBJ1-4; D gene ambiguous. Germline V gives CDR1 SEHNR, CDR2 FQNEAQ (reference sequence). With 6 bases removed from V and 3 bases from J, the gap between germline ends came to 8 bases. This CDR3 region has 13 residues. The CDR3 region has the DNA TGTGCCAGCAGGCGTGGTTCTAATGAAAAACTGTTTTTT. This translates into CASRRGSNEKLFF. Supplemented by reference TRBV7-9 and TRBJ1-4, the full variable domain reads DTGVSQNPRHKITKRGQNVTFRCDPISEHNRLYWYRQTLGQGPEFLTYFQNEAQLEKSRLLSDRFSAERPKGSFSTLEIQRTEQGDSAMYLCASRRGSNEKLFFGSGTQLSVL.

The V call is TRBV4-1, the J call TRBJ2-2; TRBD2 matches at 11 bases. Trimming took 1 base from V and 2 from J; bases not matched to a gene: 6. The CDR3 length is 18 residues. Looked up from germline, CDR1 is MGHRA and CDR2 is YSYEKL. This CDR3 is CASSQAGGLAGNTGELFF. The CDR3 DNA reads TGCGCCAGCAGCCAAGCGGGCGGACTAGCGGGTAACACCGGGGAGCTGTTTTTT.

With regard to this clonotype: One junction end disagrees with the germline gene, perhaps due to a read error. CDR3 protein: CAISDPAPGAVSF. CDR3 sequence (DNA): TGTGCCATCAGTGACCCCGCGCCGGGGGCGGTATCCTTC. The V and J genes are TRBV10-3 and TRBJ1-2; D might be TRBD1 (6 bases). This CDR3 is built from 13 residues. Germline V lookup: CDR1 ENHRY, CDR2 SYGVKD.

This clonotype has just a few counts. V gene TRBV7-7 combines with J gene TRBJ2-3; D ambiguous. Trimming removed 5 bases from V and 4 bases from J, with 10 bases in between. The CDR3 loop spans 13 amino acids. Germline V lookup: CDR1 SSHAT, CDR2 FNYEAQ (reference sequence). The CDR3 sequence: CASSKNPADTQYF. CDR3 DNA: TGTGCCAGCAGCAAAAACCCGGCAGATACGCAGTATTTT. The full variable domain, with the rest looked up from reference TRBV7-7 and TRBJ2-3, is GAGVSQSPRYKVTKRGQDVTLRCDPISSHATLYWYQQALGQGPEFLTYFNYEAQPDKSGLPSDRFSAERPEGSISTLTIQRTEQRDSAMYRCASSKNPADTQYFGPGTRLTVL.

The rearrangement uses TRBV24-1 and TRBJ2-7; TRBD1 matches 8 bases. The germline CDR1 and CDR2 sequences are KGHDR and SFDVKD. The CDR3 sequence is 16 residues long. After removal of 4 bases from V and 5 bases from J, the junction contained 12 bases not matched to a gene. Here the CDR3 reads CATSDPGTGSSDEQYF. In nucleotides, the CDR3 is TGTGCCACCAGTGACCCGGGGACAGGTAGTTCCGACGAGCAGTACTTC.

This chain links TRBV4-1 with TRBJ2-5; no clear D. The CDR3 has 15 residues. CDR1 and CDR2 (germline): MGHRA, YSYEKL. V lost 0 bases and J lost 2, with 10 bases in between. The CDR3 protein is CASSQDRNRQETQYF. The DNA of the CDR3 is TGCGCCAGCAGCCAAGATAGGAACAGACAAGAGACCCAGTACTTC.